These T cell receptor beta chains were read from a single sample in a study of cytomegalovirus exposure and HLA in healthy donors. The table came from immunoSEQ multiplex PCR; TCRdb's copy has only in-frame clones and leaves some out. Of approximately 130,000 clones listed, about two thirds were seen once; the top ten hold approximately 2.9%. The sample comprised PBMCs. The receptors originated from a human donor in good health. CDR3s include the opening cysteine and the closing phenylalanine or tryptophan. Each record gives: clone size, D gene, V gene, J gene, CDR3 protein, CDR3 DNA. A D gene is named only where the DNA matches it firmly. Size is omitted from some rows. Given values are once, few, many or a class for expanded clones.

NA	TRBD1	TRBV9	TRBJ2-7	CASSAGTAIEQYF	TGTGCCAGCAGCGCCGGGACAGCCATAGAGCAGTACTTC
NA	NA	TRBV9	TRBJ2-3	CASSELLRVGGDTQYF	TGTGCCAGCAGCGAGCTCCTGCGCGTGGGCGGGGATACGCAGTATTTT
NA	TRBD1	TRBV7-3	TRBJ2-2	CASSLTPTGGLNTGELFF	TGTGCCAGCAGCTTAACCCCGACAGGGGGCTTGAACACCGGGGAGCTGTTTTTT
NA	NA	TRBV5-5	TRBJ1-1	CASSMFRANTEAFF	TGTGCCAGCAGCATGTTCAGGGCGAACACTGAAGCTTTCTTT
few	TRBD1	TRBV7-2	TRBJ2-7	CASKRGQGSYEQYF	TGTGCCAGCAAACGGGGACAGGGTTCCTACGAGCAGTACTTC
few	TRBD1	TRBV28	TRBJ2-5	CASSQRSGTGTQYF	TGTGCCAGCAGTCAAAGGTCCGGGACAGGGACCCAGTACTTC
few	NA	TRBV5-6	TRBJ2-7	CASSLDGYGEQYF	TGTGCCAGCAGCTTGGACGGGTACGGCGAGCAGTACTTC
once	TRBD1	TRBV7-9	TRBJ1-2	CASSYGQGNGYTF	TGTGCCAGCAGCTACGGACAGGGCAATGGCTACACCTTC
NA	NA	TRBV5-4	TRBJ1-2	CASINRTSGYTF	TGTGCCAGCATCAATCGGACAAGTGGCTACACCTTC
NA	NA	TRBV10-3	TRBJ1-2	CASRSGLEDGYTF	TGTGCCTCCAGGTCCGGCCTGGAGGATGGCTACACCTTC
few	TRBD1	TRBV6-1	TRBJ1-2	CANPRCGRGPGYTF	TGTGCCAACCCCCGGTGTGGCAGGGGGCCTGGCTACACCTTC
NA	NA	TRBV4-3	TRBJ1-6	CASSQFTGPGGNSPLHF	TGCGCCAGCAGCCAATTCACAGGGCCTGGGGGTAATTCACCCCTCCACTTT
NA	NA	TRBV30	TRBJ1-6	CAWRGDSFYNSPLHF	TGTGCCTGGAGGGGTGACAGCTTCTATAATTCACCCCTCCACTTT
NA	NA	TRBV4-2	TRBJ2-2	CASSHARRVGELFF	TGTGCCAGCAGCCACGCCCGCCGGGTCGGGGAGCTGTTTTTT
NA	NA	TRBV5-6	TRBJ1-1	CASSLRGTEAFF	TGTGCCAGCAGCTTGCGGGGAACTGAAGCTTTCTTT
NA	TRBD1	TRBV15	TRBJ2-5	CATSFRTGRGTQYF	TGTGCCACCAGCTTCCGGACAGGAAGGGGGACCCAGTACTTC
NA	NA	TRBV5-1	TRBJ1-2	CASSRTTGSEGYGYTF	TGCGCCAGCAGCCGGACTACCGGGTCCGAGGGCTATGGCTACACCTTC
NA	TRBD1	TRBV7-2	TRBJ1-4	CASSSGQGKGEKLFF	TGTGCCAGCAGCTCGGGACAGGGGAAAGGTGAAAAACTGTTTTTT
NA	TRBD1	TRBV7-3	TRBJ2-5	CASSPGQGAFRQETQYF	TGTGCCAGCAGCCCGGGACAGGGGGCGTTTCGACAAGAGACCCAGTACTTC
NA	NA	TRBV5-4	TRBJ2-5	CASSLGGRGEMQYF	TGTGCCAGCAGCTTGGGCGGGCGGGGAGAGATGCAGTACTTC
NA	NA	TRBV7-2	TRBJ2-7	CASSFTGVYEQYF	TGTGCCAGCAGCTTCACGGGGGTCTACGAGCAGTACTTC
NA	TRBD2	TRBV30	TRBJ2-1	CARSVGGGTLRDEQFF	TGTGCCCGGAGTGTAGGCGGGGGAACCCTTAGGGATGAGCAGTTCTTC
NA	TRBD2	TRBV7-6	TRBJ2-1	CASSLTSGSLGSYNEQFF	TGTGCCAGCAGCTTGACTAGCGGGAGTTTAGGCTCCTACAATGAGCAGTTCTTC
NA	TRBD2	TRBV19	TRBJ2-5	CASRKLADQETQYF	TGTGCCAGTAGAAAGCTAGCGGACCAAGAGACCCAGTACTTC
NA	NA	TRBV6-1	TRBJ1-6	CASTEFGLGGSPLHF	TGTGCCAGCACTGAATTCGGGCTTGGAGGATCACCCCTCCACTTT
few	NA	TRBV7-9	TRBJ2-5	CASRQLQVQETQYF	TGTGCCAGCAGACAATTACAGGTTCAAGAGACCCAGTACTTC
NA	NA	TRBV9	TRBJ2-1	CASSLLGSGEQFF	TGTGCCAGCAGCCTTTTAGGTTCGGGTGAGCAGTTCTTC
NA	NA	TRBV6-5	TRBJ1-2	CASRGSRGGAYTF	TGTGCCAGCAGGGGTTCTAGAGGGGGTGCCTACACCTTC
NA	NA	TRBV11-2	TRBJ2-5	CASSRGETQYF	TGTGCCAGCAGCAGGGGGGAGACCCAGTACTTC
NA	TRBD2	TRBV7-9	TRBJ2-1	CASSNPSSGDLGEQFF	TGTGCCAGCAGCAACCCCTCTAGCGGGGACCTCGGTGAGCAGTTCTTC
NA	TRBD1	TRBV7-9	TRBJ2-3	CASSPDKGADTQYF	TGTGCCAGCAGCCCGGACAAGGGGGCCGATACGCAGTATTTT
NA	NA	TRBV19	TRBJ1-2	CASSSPAGSHYGYTF	TGTGCCAGTAGTTCCCCGGCAGGGTCACACTATGGCTACACCTTC
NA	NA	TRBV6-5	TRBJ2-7	CASSYPPPSEQYF	TGTGCCAGCAGTTATCCCCCACCGAGCGAGCAGTACTTC
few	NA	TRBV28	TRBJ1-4	CASSFIGDEKLFF	TGTGCCAGCAGTTTCATCGGGGATGAAAAACTGTTTTTT
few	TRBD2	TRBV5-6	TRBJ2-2	CASSLGGSNTGELFF	TGTGCCAGCAGCTTGGGCGGGAGTAACACCGGGGAGCTGTTTTTT
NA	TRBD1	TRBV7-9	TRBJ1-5	CSSSSTGAVVLNQPQHF	TGTTCCAGCAGCTCGACAGGGGCCGTGGTCCTCAATCAGCCCCAGCATTTT
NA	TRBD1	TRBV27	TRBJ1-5	CASSLGTGGNQPQHF	TGTGCCAGCAGTCTGGGGACAGGAGGCAATCAGCCCCAGCATTTT
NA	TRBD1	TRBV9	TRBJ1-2	CASSAPGQGYDNYGYTF	TGTGCCAGCAGCGCCCCGGGACAGGGATACGATAACTATGGCTACACCTTC
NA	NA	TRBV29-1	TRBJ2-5	CSVARDKSQETQYF	TGCAGCGTGGCCCGGGACAAGTCACAAGAGACCCAGTACTTC
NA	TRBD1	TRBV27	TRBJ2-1	CASSSIPGQGPYNEQFF	TGTGCCAGCAGTTCAATACCGGGACAGGGGCCCTACAATGAGCAGTTCTTC